Each of the 28 T cell receptor beta chains below was sequenced from the same sample in a study of regulatory T cells in long-lasting Graves disease. Time point in this sample: newly diagnosed GD, antithyroid drugs for less than 3 months. Researchers made the TCR library from RNA that was extracted from PBMCs. Researchers made TCR beta libraries by using iRepertoire HTBI primers and running Arm-PCR on CDR3 regions. A single record per CDR3 protein comes from TCRdb applying MiXCR to the multiplex PCR reads. This table holds about 370,000 distinct CDR3 sequences, around 16% found once. Source: peripheral blood mononuclear cells (PBMCs), taken at new diagnosis, from a patient treated with antithyroid drugs. Receptors originate from a female donor with Graves disease.

This clonotype showed up many times. The rearrangement joins TRBV7-2 to TRBJ1-2; D ambiguous. The CDR3 extends over 13 amino acids. Trimming removed 4 bases at V and 4 bases at J, with 10 bases between. CDR1 is SGHTA and CDR2 is FQGNSA in the germline V gene. DNA of the CDR3: TGTGCCAGCAGCTCACAGAGATCCTATGGCTACACCTTC. It encodes CASSSQRSYGYTF.

Ten or more counts support this clonotype. The chain combines TRBV7-2 with TRBJ1-5; no definite D call. In germline, CDR1 is SGHTA, CDR2 FQGNSA. CDR3 length: 13 residues. The V end was cut by 5 bases, the J end by 2 bases, with 7 bases between. The DNA of the CDR3 is TGTGCCAGCAGCGCTGACGGCAATCAGCCCCAGCATTTT. Its protein is CASSADGNQPQHF.

This clonotype was found many times. V and J are TRBV28 and TRBJ1-2; maybe TRBD1 (6 bases). Trimming left V 5 bases short and J 5 bases short, with 9 bases between. Germline V CDR1 and CDR2: MDHEN, SYDVKM. The CDR3 has 12 residues. CDR3 DNA: TGTGCCAGCAGTCAGGGGCCTTATGGCTACACCTTC. It yields the protein CASSQGPYGYTF.

This clonotype was observed at least ten times. The chain joins TRBV7-2 to TRBJ2-7, with no clear D. V dropped 0 bases and J dropped 2 bases, with 8 bases sitting between them. The V gene's germline CDR1 is SGHTA and CDR2 FQGNSA. The CDR3 is 14 residues long. The CDR3 reads CASSLASSPYEQYF. In nucleotides, the CDR3 is TGTGCCAGCAGCTTAGCATCCAGCCCCTACGAGCAGTACTTC.

The V gene is TRBV12-3 or TRBV12-4, the J gene TRBJ2-5; possible D gene TRBD1, 6 bases. The CDR3 totals 16 residues. Trimming left V 4 bases short and J 5 bases short, with 20 bases between. The CDR3 sequence: CASSYHIFSRGETQYF. DNA for the CDR3: TGTGCCAGCAGTTACCATATATTCAGCAGGGGTGAGACCCAGTACTTC.

In this sample, this clonotype turned up many times. This chain connects TRBV29-1 to TRBJ2-3; TRBD1 agrees at 12 bases. V shed 4 bases and J 0 bases; nucleotides not matched to a gene: 2. Germline V CDR1 and CDR2: SQVTM, ANQGSEA. The CDR3 totals 15 residues. The CDR3 coding sequence is TGCAGCGTTGGGGACAGGGGGCGAAGCACAGATACGCAGTATTTT. It is translated as CSVGDRGRSTDTQYF.

This clonotype has ten or more counts. V gene TRBV27 combines with J gene TRBJ2-1, with 13 bases aligning to TRBD2. The CDR3 runs 14 residues. The germline V gene encodes CDR1 MNHEY and CDR2 SMNVEV (reference sequence). V lost 6 bases to trimming and J lost 8 bases; unmatched junction nucleotides: 4. CDR3 DNA sequence: TGTGCCAGCAGCGGACTAGCGGGAGTGGATGAGCAGTTCTTC. It yields the protein CASSGLAGVDEQFF.

This clonotype has more than one count but fewer than ten. The CDR3 protein is CASLGAGGNTIYF. In DNA, the CDR3 is TGTGCCAGCCTCGGGGCAGGAGGAAACACCATATATTTT. The V and J genes are TRBV7-9 and TRBJ1-3; D perhaps matches TRBD1 (5 bases). In germline, CDR1 is SEHNR, CDR2 FQNEAQ (reference sequence). V lost 8 bases to trimming and J lost 4 bases, with 12 bases between them. The length of the CDR3 is 13 residues.

The sample holds many counts of this clonotype. V is TRBV4-1 and J is TRBJ2-1; 8 nucleotides agree with TRBD2. CDR3 length equals 16 residues. Looked up from germline, CDR1 is MGHRA and CDR2 is YSYEKL. The V segment lost 3 bases and the J segment 8 bases; nucleotides outside the gene matches: 12. The CDR3 sequence is CASSHNPGLVIDEQFF. The CDR3 DNA reads TGCGCCAGCAGCCACAATCCGGGACTAGTAATCGATGAGCAGTTCTTC.

This clonotype was seen more than once but under ten times. The rearrangement joins TRBV20-1 to TRBJ1-1; unclear D gene. The CDR3 totals 15 residues. Trimming stripped 0 bases from V and 4 bases from J, with 15 bases between. Per germline, CDR1 DFQATT and CDR2 SNEGSKA (reference sequence). CDR3 in amino acids: CSARDVLTAGTEAFF. The CDR3 nucleotides are TGCAGTGCTAGAGATGTTTTGACCGCTGGCACTGAAGCTTTCTTT.

There are many counts of this clonotype. The chain carries TRBV20-1 and TRBJ2-1; TRBD1 matches at 10 bases. The CDR3 totals 14 residues. Germline V lookup: CDR1 DFQATT, CDR2 SNEGSKA (reference sequence). V was clipped by 3 bases and J by 4 bases; unmatched bases: 3. The CDR3 reads CSASGDRGYNEQFF. For the CDR3, the DNA is TGCAGTGCTAGCGGGGACAGGGGTTACAATGAGCAGTTCTTC.

The sample holds many counts of this clonotype. The CDR3, as DNA: TGTGCCAGCAGTTTCCACCCGCCACAGGGGGCGGGTCAGCCCCAGCATTTT. Its protein product is CASSFHPPQGAGQPQHF. The chain links TRBV2 to TRBJ1-5; 9 bases map to TRBD1. The CDR3 is 17 residues long. V was clipped by 5 bases and J by 6 bases; unmatched bases: 14. Germline V gene data show CDR1 as SNHLY and CDR2 as FYNNEI.

This clonotype was observed many times. The chain employs TRBV20-1 and TRBJ1-2; maybe TRBD1 (5 bases). Between the trimmed V and J ends, which lost 6 bases and 8 bases, there was a span of 16 bases. CDR1 is DFQATT, CDR2 SNEGSKA, per germline (reference sequence). The CDR3 contains 12 residues. The CDR3 DNA reads as TGCAGTGCCCTGGGACGGAGAGGAGGCTACACCTTC. Encoded protein: CSALGRRGGYTF.

This clonotype was picked up many times. The chain couples TRBV30 to TRBJ2-1, with 9 bases identical to TRBD1. Germline V lookup: CDR1 GTSNPN, CDR2 SVGIG (reference sequence). CDR3 length equals 15 residues. J gave up 2 bases and V 2 bases, and 4 bases lay outside the gene matches. The CDR3 sequence is CAWSTGTGTYNEQFF. For the CDR3, the DNA is TGTGCCTGGAGTACCGGGACAGGGACCTACAATGAGCAGTTCTTC.

Many counts were recorded for this clonotype. This chain connects TRBV6-2 or TRBV6-3 to TRBJ2-4, with 7 bases matching TRBD1. The J segment lost 3 bases and the V segment lost 6 bases, leaving 11 bases of the junction unmatched. Germline lookup yields CDR1 MNHEY and CDR2 SVGEGT. CDR3 size: 16 residues. The CDR3 region is CASRPPGTAGKNIQYF. CDR3 in DNA: TGTGCCAGCAGGCCACCCGGGACAGCAGGCAAAAACATTCAGTACTTC.

The chain has TRBV30 and TRBJ2-1; 7 bases map to TRBD2. The V gene end was trimmed by 5 bases and the J gene end by 4 bases; junction bases not matched to a gene: 11. Germline CDR1 is GTSNPN and CDR2 is SVGIG (reference sequence). The CDR3 extends over 15 amino acids. CDR3 residues: CAWGPLAGVYNEQFF. The CDR3 DNA sequence: TGTGCCTGGGGACCATTAGCGGGCGTTTACAATGAGCAGTTCTTC.

This chain links TRBV5-1 with TRBJ2-2; D gene uncertain. The CDR3 has 14 amino acids. Germline CDR1 is SGHRS and CDR2 is YFSETQ. Trimming removed 0 bases from V and 3 bases from J, with 6 bases in between. The CDR3 nucleotides read TGCGCCAGCAGCTTGGGGGCGGACACCGGGGAGCTGTTTTTT. This encodes CASSLGADTGELFF.

This sequence joins TRBV19 and TRBJ1-5; no clear D gene. The CDR3 runs to 15 residues. Trimming stripped 5 bases from V and 0 bases from J, with 11 bases between. CDR1 is LNHDA, CDR2 SQIVND, per germline (reference sequence). CDR3 loop: CASSSSDGSNQPQHF. The CDR3 coding sequence is TGTGCCAGTAGTTCCTCAGACGGTAGCAATCAGCCCCAGCATTTT.

The V gene is TRBV20-1, the J gene TRBJ1-5; 7 positions agree with TRBD1. The CDR3 length is 17 residues. Germline V gene data show CDR1 as DFQATT and CDR2 as SNEGSKA (reference sequence). V trimming: 0 bases; J trimming: 3 bases; junction bases outside the gene matches: 11. The CDR3: CSARDPKTGLYNQPQHF. For the CDR3, the DNA is TGCAGTGCTAGAGATCCCAAGACAGGGTTATACAATCAGCCCCAGCATTTT.

This clonotype was counted ten times or more. This chain joins TRBV11-2 and TRBJ2-5; D ambiguous. V lost 4 bases, J lost 5 bases, and 17 bases lay in between. Germline V gene data show CDR1 as SGHAT and CDR2 as FQNNGV. The CDR3 covers 15 residues. For the CDR3, the DNA is TGTGCCAGCAGCTCCGCCCCGCAAGGCCGGGAGACCCAGTACTTC. The encoded protein is CASSSAPQGRETQYF.

This clonotype came up many times. The rearrangement joins TRBV10-3 to TRBJ2-5; D gene ambiguous. The CDR3 runs to 14 residues. The germline V gene has CDR1 ENHRY and CDR2 SYGVKD. Trimming left V 4 bases short and J 1 base short, with 10 bases between. The CDR3 coding sequence is TGTGCCATCAGTGGCACGTCCTTCCAAGAGACCCAGTACTTC. Protein: CAISGTSFQETQYF.

Notes on this clonotype: With a much larger clone just one base away, this may be a read error. The V call is TRBV11-2, the J call TRBJ2-3, with D unresolved. With 0 bases removed from V and 6 bases from J, the gap between germline ends came to 10 bases. CDR1 is SGHAT, CDR2 FQNNGV, per germline. This CDR3 contains 14 residues. In DNA, the CDR3 is TGTGCCAGCAGCTTAGACTTTGGCTCTGATACGCAGTATTTT. Translating gives CASSLDFGSDTQYF. Full variable domain (remainder filled in from reference TRBV11-2 and TRBJ2-3): EAGVAQSPRYKIIEKRQSVAFWCNPISGHATLYWYQQILGQGPKLLIQFQNNGVVDDSQLPKDRFSAERLKGVDSTLKIQPAKLEDSAVYLCASSLDFGSDTQYFGPGTRLTVL.

The sample holds many counts of this clonotype. The V gene is TRBV6-1, the J gene TRBJ2-7; D is ambiguous. Trimming pared 6 bases from V and 7 bases from J, leaving 19 bases between. CDR1 MNHNS and CDR2 SASEGT come from the germline V gene. The CDR3 has 14 amino acids. CDR3 region: CASRFAETVIEQYF. The CDR3 coding sequence is TGTGCCAGCAGATTCGCAGAAACCGTTATAGAGCAGTACTTC.

This clonotype was seen at least ten times. This chain connects TRBV12-3 or TRBV12-4 to TRBJ1-2, with a possible D match to TRBD1 (5 bases). Trimming removed 6 bases from V and 7 bases from J, with 12 bases in between. This CDR3 spans 12 amino acids. The CDR3 spells CASSLGGVGYTF. The CDR3 coding sequence is TGTGCCAGCAGCCTGGGAGGGGTTGGCTACACCTTC.

This clonotype was detected many times. This chain connects TRBV20-1 to TRBJ2-2; TRBD1 matches at 7 bases. Germline V gene sequence: CDR1 DFQATT, CDR2 SNEGSKA (reference sequence). The CDR3 runs to 14 residues. J was trimmed by 6 bases and V by 3 bases; bases with no gene match: 7. The CDR3 reads CSARLSGTAGELFF. The CDR3 region has the DNA TGCAGTGCTAGGTTATCCGGGACAGCCGGGGAGCTGTTTTTT.

This clonotype was counted only a few times. The rearrangement uses TRBV10-3 and TRBJ2-5, with 7 bases fitting TRBD2. Germline V gene sequence: CDR1 ENHRY, CDR2 SYGVKD. CDR3 length: 14 residues. J was trimmed by 3 bases and V by 4 bases; bases with no gene match: 5. The DNA for the CDR3 is TGTGCCATCAGTGCCAGGGAGGGTAAAGAGACCCAGTACTTC. Its translation is CAISAREGKETQYF.

This clonotype was observed a handful of times. The gene calls are TRBV7-9 and TRBJ1-5, with D perhaps matching TRBD1 (5 bases). There are 14 residues in the CDR3. V gave up 5 bases and J gave up 2 bases, with 10 bases separating them. Germline lookup yields CDR1 SEHNR and CDR2 FQNEAQ (reference sequence). In nucleotides, the CDR3 is TGTGCCAGCAGCATTTCGACAGGCAATCAGCCCCAGCATTTT. Translation gives CASSISTGNQPQHF. Together with reference TRBV7-9 and TRBJ1-5, the CDR3 gives the full variable domain: DTGVSQNPRHKITKRGQNVTFRCDPISEHNRLYWYRQTLGQGPEFLTYFQNEAQLEKSRLLSDRFSAERPKGSFSTLEIQRTEQGDSAMYLCASSISTGNQPQHFGDGTRLSIL.

This clonotype was counted at least ten times. The V call is TRBV11-2, the J call TRBJ1-5; the D is unclear. This CDR3 comprises 15 residues. V was cut by 0 bases and J by 0 bases, with 6 bases left in between. Germline CDR1 and CDR2: SGHAT and FQNNGV. The chain's CDR3 is CASSLDSYSNQPQHF. The CDR3, as DNA: TGTGCCAGCAGCTTAGACAGCTATAGCAATCAGCCCCAGCATTTT. The whole variable domain, filled in from reference TRBV11-2 and TRBJ1-5, reads EAGVAQSPRYKIIEKRQSVAFWCNPISGHATLYWYQQILGQGPKLLIQFQNNGVVDDSQLPKDRFSAERLKGVDSTLKIQPAKLEDSAVYLCASSLDSYSNQPQHFGDGTRLSIL.